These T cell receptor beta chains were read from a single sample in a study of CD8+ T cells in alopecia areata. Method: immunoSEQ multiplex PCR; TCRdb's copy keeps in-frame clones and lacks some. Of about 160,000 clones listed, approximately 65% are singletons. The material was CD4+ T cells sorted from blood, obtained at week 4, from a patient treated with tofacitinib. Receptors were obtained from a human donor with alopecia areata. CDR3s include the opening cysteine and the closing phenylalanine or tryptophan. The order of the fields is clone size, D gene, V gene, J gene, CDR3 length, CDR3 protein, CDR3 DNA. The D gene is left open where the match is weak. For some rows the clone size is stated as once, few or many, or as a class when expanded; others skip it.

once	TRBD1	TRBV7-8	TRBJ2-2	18	CASSLAIMGQGNTGELFF	TGTGCCAGCAGCTTGGCTATCATGGGACAGGGGAACACCGGGGAGCTGTTTTTT
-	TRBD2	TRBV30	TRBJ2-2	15	CAWSVRLAGHGELFF	TGTGCCTGGAGTGTACGACTAGCGGGGCACGGGGAGCTGTTTTTT
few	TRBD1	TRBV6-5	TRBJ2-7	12	CASSGQGYEQYF	TGTGCCAGCAGTGGACAGGGCTACGAGCAGTACTTC
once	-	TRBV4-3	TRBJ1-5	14	CASSQENANQPQHF	TGCGCCAGCAGCCAAGAGAACGCCAATCAGCCCCAGCATTTT
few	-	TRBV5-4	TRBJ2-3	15	CASTSAGATTDTQYF	TGTGCCAGCACCTCGGCGGGGGCGACCACAGATACGCAGTATTTT
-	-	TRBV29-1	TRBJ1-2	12	CSVVVQRDGYTF	TGCAGCGTTGTAGTCCAGAGGGATGGCTACACCTTC
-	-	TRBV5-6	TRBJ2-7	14	CASSYRENPYEQYF	TGTGCCAGCAGCTATAGGGAAAATCCTTACGAGCAGTACTTC
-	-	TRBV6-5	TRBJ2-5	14	CASSYGLARETQYF	TGTGCCAGCAGTTACGGGCTAGCGAGGGAGACCCAGTACTTC
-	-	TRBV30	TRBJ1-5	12	CAWTSGNQPQHF	TGTGCCTGGACCAGCGGCAATCAGCCCCAGCATTTT
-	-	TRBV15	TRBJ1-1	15	CATSRDPEVNTEAFF	TGTGCCACCAGCAGAGACCCCGAAGTGAACACTGAAGCTTTCTTT
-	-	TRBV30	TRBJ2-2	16	CAWSGLVGTSAGELFF	TGTGCCTGGAGTGGCTTGGTCGGAACCTCGGCCGGGGAGCTGTTTTTT
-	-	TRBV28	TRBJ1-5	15	CASNVDGTGHQPQHF	TGTGCCAGCAACGTCGACGGAACCGGACATCAGCCCCAGCATTTT
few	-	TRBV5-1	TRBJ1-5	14	CASSRTPADQPQHF	TGCGCCAGCAGCCGCACACCCGCGGATCAGCCCCAGCATTTT
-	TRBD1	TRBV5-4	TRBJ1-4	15	CASSPGGQGDFHLFF	TGTGCCAGCAGCCCCGGGGGACAGGGCGACTTTCATCTGTTTTTT
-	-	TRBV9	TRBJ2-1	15	CASSVASRRVDEQFF	TGTGCCAGCAGCGTAGCTAGTCGCAGGGTGGATGAGCAGTTCTTC
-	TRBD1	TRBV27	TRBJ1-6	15	CASTNRGSYNSPLHF	TGTGCCAGCACAAACAGGGGCTCCTATAATTCACCCCTCCACTTT
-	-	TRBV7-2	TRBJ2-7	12	CASSPDVGEQYF	TGTGCCAGCAGCCCAGATGTAGGCGAGCAGTACTTC
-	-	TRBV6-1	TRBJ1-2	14	CASRGLVGNYGYTF	TGTGCCAGCAGGGGGCTCGTCGGAAACTATGGCTACACCTTC
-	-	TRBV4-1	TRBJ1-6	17	CASSQDPGRVIGSPLHF	TGCGCCAGCAGCCAAGACCCGGGAAGGGTAATAGGCTCACCCCTCCACTTT
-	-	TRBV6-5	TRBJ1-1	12	CATQQGSTEAFF	TGTGCCACCCAACAGGGATCCACTGAAGCTTTCTTT
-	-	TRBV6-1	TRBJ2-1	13	CASSRVLGNEQFF	TGTGCCAGCTCCAGGGTCCTGGGGAATGAGCAGTTCTTC
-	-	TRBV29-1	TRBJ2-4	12	CSARDDKNIQYF	TGCAGCGCGAGGGATGACAAAAACATTCAGTACTTC
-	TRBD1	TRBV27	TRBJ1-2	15	CASSLGQGAGYGYTF	TGTGCCAGCAGTTTAGGACAGGGGGCGGGCTATGGCTACACCTTC
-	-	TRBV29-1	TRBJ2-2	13	CSVAGVMTGELFF	TGCAGCGTTGCAGGGGTGATGACCGGGGAGCTGTTTTTT
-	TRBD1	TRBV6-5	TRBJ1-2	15	CASRTPGGSNYGYTF	TGTGCCAGCAGGACTCCAGGGGGCAGTAACTATGGCTACACCTTC
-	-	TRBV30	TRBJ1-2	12	CAWSARGNGYTF	TGTGCCTGGAGTGCCAGGGGCAATGGCTACACCTTC
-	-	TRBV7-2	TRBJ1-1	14	CASSPLVVDTEAFF	TGTGCCAGCAGCCCCCTCGTGGTGGACACTGAAGCTTTCTTT
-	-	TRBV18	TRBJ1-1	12	CASSHLSQGAFF	TGTGCCAGCTCTCATCTCTCACAGGGAGCTTTCTTT
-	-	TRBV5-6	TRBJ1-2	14	CASSLVQEPGGYTF	TGTGCCAGCAGCTTGGTGCAGGAGCCCGGGGGCTACACCTTC
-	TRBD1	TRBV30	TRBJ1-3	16	CAWSVEGAQSGNTIYF	TGTGCCTGGAGTGTCGAGGGGGCTCAGTCTGGAAACACCATATATTTT
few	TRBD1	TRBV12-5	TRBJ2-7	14	CASGLGTGNHEQYF	TGTGCTAGTGGTCTAGGGACAGGGAACCACGAGCAGTACTTC
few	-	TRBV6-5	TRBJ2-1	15	CASSYSSSPADEQFF	TGTGCCAGCAGTTACTCGAGTAGTCCTGCAGATGAGCAGTTCTTC
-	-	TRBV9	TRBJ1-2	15	CASSGHGRGSHGYTF	TGTGCCAGCAGCGGACATGGCAGGGGATCCCATGGCTACACCTTC
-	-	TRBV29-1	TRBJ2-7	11	CSVGEVDEQYF	TGCAGCGTTGGGGAGGTCGACGAGCAGTACTTC
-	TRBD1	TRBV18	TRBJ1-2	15	CASSLTRQGSYGYTF	TGTGCCAGCTCACTTACACGACAGGGTAGCTATGGCTACACCTTC
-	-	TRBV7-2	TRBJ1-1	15	CASSFPKQINTEAFF	TGTGCCAGCAGCTTTCCTAAGCAGATCAACACTGAAGCTTTCTTT
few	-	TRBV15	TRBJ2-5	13	CATSRDNGGTQYF	TGTGCCACCAGCAGAGATAATGGTGGGACCCAGTACTTC
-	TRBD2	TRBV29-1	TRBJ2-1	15	CSARRAGGPQFEQFF	TGCAGCGCCCGTCGGGCGGGGGGGCCTCAATTTGAGCAGTTCTTC
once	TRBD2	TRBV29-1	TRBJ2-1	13	CSCGRGGRNEQFF	TGCAGCTGCGGGCGGGGGGGCCGCAATGAGCAGTTCTTC
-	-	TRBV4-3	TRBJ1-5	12	CASSPGSQPQHF	TGCGCCAGCAGCCCAGGGAGTCAGCCCCAGCATTTT
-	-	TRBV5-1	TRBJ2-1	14	CASSPKDGRLEQFF	TGCGCCAGCAGCCCCAAGGACGGTAGGTTGGAGCAGTTCTTC
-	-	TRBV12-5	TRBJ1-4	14	CASGRNAGNEKLFF	TGTGCTAGTGGTCGGAATGCCGGTAATGAAAAACTGTTTTTT
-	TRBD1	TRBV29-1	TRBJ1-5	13	CSVTGQGGQPQHF	TGCAGCGTGACCGGACAGGGCGGACAGCCCCAGCATTTT
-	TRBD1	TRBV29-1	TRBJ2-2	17	CSVGPGTGGVGTGELFF	TGCAGCGTTGGTCCAGGGACAGGGGGCGTGGGTACCGGGGAGCTGTTTTTT
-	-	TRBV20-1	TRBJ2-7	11	CSASPSHEQYF	TGCAGTGCTAGTCCCTCTCATGAGCAGTACTTC
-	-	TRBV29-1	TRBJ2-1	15	CSVVLWGRRIDEQFF	TGCAGCGTCGTACTATGGGGACGGAGAATAGATGAGCAGTTCTTC
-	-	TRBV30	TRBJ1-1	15	CAWSLAGVGNTEAFF	TGTGCCTGGAGTCTGGCAGGGGTGGGGAACACTGAAGCTTTCTTT
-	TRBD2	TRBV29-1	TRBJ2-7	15	CSVEDPGGLTYEQYF	TGCAGCGTTGAAGATCCCGGGGGACTAACCTACGAGCAGTACTTC
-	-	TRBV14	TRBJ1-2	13	CASSQDVGYGYTF	TGTGCCAGCAGCCAAGACGTCGGCTATGGCTACACCTTC